This T cell receptor (beta chain) was sequenced in a study of blood T cell repertoires in COVID-19. V lost 10 bases and J 4 bases, leaving 17 bases between the germline ends. This CDR3 is built from 13 residues. Germline V gene sequence: CDR1 MNHEY, CDR2 SVGAGI. This clone was counted only a few times. In the original analysis: It was from reference gene primer amplification that nucleated cell counts were estimated. Data came from immunoSEQ multiplex PCR; TCRdb stores just in-frame clones and leaves some out. V and J calls and clone size are as listed in that table; D and trimming were resolved from the DNA. The sample lists around 76,000 clones, 65% to 90% seen once, with 6.9% in the top ten.

This chain joins TRBV6-5 and TRBJ2-7, with D perhaps TRBD2 (6 bases). This TCR came from a man aged 30 to 39 with COVID-19, enrolled during active disease. Input material: peripheral blood. CDR3 residues: CATRDWEAYEQYF. The DNA of the CDR3 is TGTGCCACACGAGACTGGGAGGCGTACGAGCAGTACTTC.